These 3 T cell receptor beta chains were sequenced from one sample in a study of T cell responses to AZD1222 COVID-19 vaccine. The protocol was immunoSEQ multiplex PCR, while the TCRdb copy is restricted to in-frame clones and leaves out a portion. This sample yields about 86,000 clones, of which about 88% are seen a single time; around 7% belongs to the top ten. Source: peripheral blood, taken 28 days after the second AZD1222 dose. Receptor source: an adult who received the AZD1222 COVID-19 vaccine.

This clone was seen a single time. V gene TRBV5-6 combines with J gene TRBJ1-2; 9 positions match TRBD1. Trimming removed 3 bases from V and 5 bases from J; junction bases left unmatched: 2. The CDR3 loop spans 13 amino acids. Germline V gene lookup returns CDR1 SGHDT and CDR2 YYEEEE. CDR3 nucleotide sequence: TGTGCCAGCAGCTGGGACAGGGATTATGGCTACACCTTC. Translated: CASSWDRDYGYTF.

This clone has a single count. This sequence joins TRBV27 and TRBJ2-2; no clear D gene. The germline CDR1 and CDR2 sequences are MNHEY and SMNVEV (reference sequence). Trimming removed 5 bases from V and 6 bases from J, with 10 bases in between. This CDR3 comprises 13 residues. Written as DNA, the CDR3 is TGTGCCAGCAGTCTCGGTTTTTCCGGGGAGCTGTTTTTT. This gives the protein CASSLGFSGELFF.

This chain connects TRBV6-2 or TRBV6-3 to TRBJ2-1; 9 nucleotides agree with TRBD2. CDR1 and CDR2 (germline): MNHEY, SVGEGT. V trimming: 0 bases; J trimming: 7 bases; junction bases outside the gene matches: 1. The CDR3 runs to 14 residues. This CDR3 reads CASSYSLAGNEQFF. CDR3 DNA sequence: TGTGCCAGCAGTTACTCGCTAGCGGGAAATGAGCAGTTCTTC.